One sample yielded the 6 T cell receptor beta chains listed below, sequenced in a study of low-dose radiotherapy and immunotherapy resistance in tumors. Time point noted: after trial treatment. Specified treatment: LDRT plus nivolumab, ipilimumab, low-dose cyclophosphamide and aspirin (RACIN trial). Gene-specific TRAV and TRBV primers were used for first-strand cDNA, covering alpha and beta chains. A constant-region primer paired with the V-primer adapter amplified TCRs over approximately 20 PCR cycles. Via MiXCR, TCRdb re-called the reads, giving one row per CDR3 protein. The sample holds about 91,000 distinct CDR3 sequences, under 25% seen once. Source: PBMCs, taken after low-dose radiotherapy plus immunotherapy. The receptors come from a female donor with ovarian cancer.

This clonotype was picked up many times. This chain uses TRBV11-2 with TRBJ2-1; TRBD2 agrees at 8 bases. Germline V gene data show CDR1 as SGHAT and CDR2 as FQNNGV. The J segment lost 8 bases and the V segment lost 5 bases, leaving 14 bases of the junction unmatched. This CDR3 is 16 amino acids long. CDR3 amino acids: CASSPGAYRGGDEQFF. The CDR3 bases are TGTGCCAGCAGCCCTGGGGCCTACCGGGGGGGGGATGAGCAGTTCTTC.

This clonotype was recorded many times. The CDR3: CASSQDRGGELFF. The CDR3, as DNA: TGCGCCAGCAGCCAAGATCGGGGCGGGGAGCTGTTTTTT. The gene calls are TRBV4-1 and TRBJ2-2; D may be TRBD2 (5 bases). The ends were cut back, 0 bases at V and 7 bases at J, with 6 bases in the middle. Germline loops: CDR1 MGHRA, CDR2 YSYEKL. The CDR3 extends over 13 amino acids.

The CDR3 DNA sequence: TGTGCCAGCAGCTTAACGATTGATGGGAACACTGAAGCTTTCTTT. It translates to CASSLTIDGNTEAFF. This chain joins TRBV7-3 and TRBJ1-1; D is unresolved. Trimming stripped 0 bases from V and 1 base from J, with 9 bases between. CDR1 and CDR2 from the germline V gene are SGHTA and FQGTGA. This CDR3 contains 15 residues.

The sample holds one count of this clonotype. The rearrangement links TRBV7-2 to TRBJ2-5, with TRBD2 matching over 8 bases. Trimming removed 7 bases from V and 2 bases from J; junction bases left unmatched: 6. This CDR3 has 14 amino acids. The germline CDR1 and CDR2 sequences are SGHTA and FQGNSA. The CDR3 is CASTRGGRQETQYF. CDR3 sequence (DNA): TGTGCCAGCACCCGGGGGGGGAGGCAAGAGACCCAGTACTTC.

This clonotype was recorded at least ten times. At one boundary the junction diverges from the germline segment, which might be a read error. This chain uses TRBV5-5 with TRBJ2-1; weak D call: TRBD1 (7 bases). The length of the CDR3 is 15 residues. In germline, CDR1 is SGHKS, CDR2 YYEKEE (reference sequence). This CDR3 is CASSLVGGAGNEQFF. The CDR3 bases are TGCGCCAGCAGCTTGGTAGGGGGCGCGGGGAATGAGCAGTTCTTC. The variable domain in full, completed from reference TRBV5-5 and TRBJ2-1, reads DAGVTQSPTHLIKTRGQQVTLRCSPISGHKSVSWYQQVLGQGPQFIFQYYEKEERGRGNFPDRFSARQFPNYSSELNVNALLLGDSALYLCASSLVGGAGNEQFFGPGTRLTVL.

Ten or more counts support this clonotype. V gene TRBV9 combines with J gene TRBJ2-2; D may be TRBD1 or TRBD2 (5 bases each). Germline-derived CDR1 and CDR2 are SGDLS and YYNGEE. The CDR3 length is 14 residues. The germline V and J ends were trimmed by 6 bases and 4 bases, with 13 bases remaining between them. The CDR3 DNA reads TGTGCCAGCATGAGGGGTCGGGGCACCGGGGAGCTGTTTTTT. This gives the protein CASMRGRGTGELFF.